These T cell receptor beta chains were read from a single sample in a study of human CD8 memory T cell subsets. TCRdb reprocessed the 5' RACE reads, with one entry per CDR3 protein and no DNA. The listing records around 10,000 distinct CDR3 sequences. Specimen: CD8+ stem-like memory T cells (TSCM and TCM) sorted from PBMCs. The receptors derive from a human donor in good health. Each CDR3 is given with its conserved first and last residue.

j_gene: TRBJ2-1
len: 14
v_gene: TRBV11-2
CDR3aa: CASSLDSDRVEQFF

j_gene: TRBJ2-5
len: 15
v_gene: TRBV6-4
CDR3aa: CASSGPGQEQETQYF

j_gene: TRBJ2-7
len: 13
v_gene: TRBV18
CDR3aa: CASSPQGGHEQYF

j_gene: TRBJ2-3
len: 13
v_gene: TRBV28
CDR3aa: CASTGLSTDTQYF

j_gene: TRBJ2-7
len: 13
v_gene: TRBV12-3/TRBV12-4
CDR3aa: CASSLAPHSEQYF

j_gene: TRBJ2-7
len: 12
v_gene: TRBV30
CDR3aa: CAWSVHGDEQYF

j_gene: TRBJ2-7
len: 13
v_gene: TRBV5-1
CDR3aa: CASSWDRAGEQYF

j_gene: TRBJ2-2
len: 15
v_gene: TRBV6-4
CDR3aa: CASSEGAGQHGELFF

j_gene: TRBJ2-1
len: 16
v_gene: TRBV7-2
CDR3aa: CASSLGVGGPMYEQFF

j_gene: TRBJ1-1
len: 12
v_gene: TRBV5-5
CDR3aa: CASSLTSTEAFF

j_gene: TRBJ2-1
len: 19
v_gene: TRBV15
CDR3aa: CATSVQTGSLIASYNEQFF

j_gene: TRBJ2-7
len: 20
v_gene: TRBV20-1
CDR3aa: CSARDLLGGGIGVSSYEQYF